A selection of T cell receptor beta chains follows, all from one sample in a study of cytomegalovirus exposure and HLA in healthy donors. Some clones are missing from TCRdb's copy, which holds only in-frame ones; the method was immunoSEQ multiplex PCR. Of approximately 260,000 clones listed, 80% to 90% are singletons. The material sequenced was PBMCs. The receptors shown here come from a woman aged 40-49 years in good health and CMV-seropositive. CDR3s include the opening cysteine and the closing phenylalanine or tryptophan. D genes are given only for firm matches. Only part of the rows carry a size: once, few, many, or a class if the clone is expanded.

J gene: TRBJ2-1; clone size: few; V gene: TRBV7-9; D gene: TRBD2; CDR3 protein: CASGLLAGVSSYNEQFF; CDR3 DNA: TGTGCCAGCGGACTGCTAGCGGGAGTGTCCTCCTACAATGAGCAGTTCTTC
J gene: TRBJ2-5; clone size: NA; V gene: TRBV29-1; D gene: NA; CDR3 protein: CSAGAGRLETQYF; CDR3 DNA: TGCAGCGCCGGGGCAGGGAGGTTGGAGACCCAGTACTTC
J gene: TRBJ1-2; clone size: NA; V gene: TRBV27; D gene: TRBD1; CDR3 protein: CASSSADRRGYTF; CDR3 DNA: TGTGCCAGCAGTTCTGCGGACAGGAGAGGCTACACCTTC
J gene: TRBJ1-4; clone size: NA; V gene: TRBV9; D gene: NA; CDR3 protein: CASSVSYRGSNEKLFF; CDR3 DNA: TGTGCCAGCAGCGTAAGCTATCGGGGAAGTAACGAAAAACTGTTTTTT
J gene: TRBJ1-3; clone size: NA; V gene: TRBV5-1; D gene: NA; CDR3 protein: CASSLQGISGNTIYF; CDR3 DNA: TGCGCCAGCAGCCTCCAGGGGATTTCTGGAAACACCATATATTTT
J gene: TRBJ2-5; clone size: once; V gene: TRBV21-1; D gene: NA; CDR3 protein: CASSNYRGRQETQYF; CDR3 DNA: TGTGCCAGCAGCAACTACAGGGGGCGACAAGAGACCCAGTACTTC
J gene: TRBJ1-6; clone size: once; V gene: TRBV2; D gene: TRBD1; CDR3 protein: CASRGQGANSPLHF; CDR3 DNA: TGTGCCAGCAGGGGACAGGGGGCGAATTCACCCCTCCACTTT
J gene: TRBJ1-1; clone size: NA; V gene: TRBV28; D gene: TRBD1; CDR3 protein: CASSLLAGSPGGTEAFF; CDR3 DNA: TGTGCCAGCAGTTTATTGGCGGGATCCCCAGGGGGCACTGAAGCTTTCTTT
J gene: TRBJ2-1; clone size: once; V gene: TRBV30; D gene: TRBD1; CDR3 protein: CAWSGDRGHEQFF; CDR3 DNA: TGTGCCTGGAGTGGGGACAGGGGTCATGAGCAGTTCTTC
J gene: TRBJ2-3; clone size: NA; V gene: TRBV6-4; D gene: NA; CDR3 protein: CASSERGSTDTQYF; CDR3 DNA: TGTGCCAGCAGTGAACGAGGGAGCACAGATACGCAGTATTTT
J gene: TRBJ2-7; clone size: NA; V gene: TRBV28; D gene: TRBD1; CDR3 protein: CASSSPTGASEQYF; CDR3 DNA: TGTGCCAGCAGTTCTCCGACAGGGGCCTCCGAGCAGTACTTC
J gene: TRBJ2-1; clone size: NA; V gene: TRBV15; D gene: TRBD1; CDR3 protein: CATSVRQGSLSYNEQFF; CDR3 DNA: TGTGCCACCAGCGTTCGACAGGGCTCCCTCTCCTACAATGAGCAGTTCTTC
J gene: TRBJ2-2; clone size: NA; V gene: TRBV14; D gene: TRBD1; CDR3 protein: CASSHLRTGGYTGELFF; CDR3 DNA: TGTGCCAGCAGCCACCTACGGACAGGGGGCTACACCGGGGAGCTGTTTTTT
J gene: TRBJ2-7; clone size: NA; V gene: TRBV7-3; D gene: NA; CDR3 protein: CASSQVEGYEQYF; CDR3 DNA: TGTGCCAGCAGCCAAGTGGAGGGCTACGAGCAGTACTTC
J gene: TRBJ2-3; clone size: NA; V gene: TRBV4-3; D gene: TRBD2; CDR3 protein: CASSQTHLAGGLDTQYF; CDR3 DNA: TGCGCCAGCAGCCAAACTCACCTAGCGGGAGGGCTGGATACGCAGTATTTT
J gene: TRBJ2-5; clone size: few; V gene: TRBV27; D gene: TRBD1; CDR3 protein: CASSPQTGRETQYF; CDR3 DNA: TGTGCCAGCAGTCCTCAGACAGGGCGAGAGACCCAGTACTTC
J gene: TRBJ2-5; clone size: NA; V gene: TRBV7-9; D gene: NA; CDR3 protein: CASSFHGVQETQYF; CDR3 DNA: TGTGCCAGCAGCTTCCACGGGGTTCAAGAGACCCAGTACTTC
J gene: TRBJ2-1; clone size: NA; V gene: TRBV30; D gene: NA; CDR3 protein: CAWSGGGALNEQFF; CDR3 DNA: TGTGCCTGGAGTGGGGGGGGCGCCTTGAATGAGCAGTTCTTC
J gene: TRBJ2-1; clone size: NA; V gene: TRBV18; D gene: TRBD2; CDR3 protein: CASSSLAGSGSYNEQFF; CDR3 DNA: TGTGCCAGCTCATCTTTAGCGGGATCAGGGTCCTACAATGAGCAGTTCTTC
J gene: TRBJ2-3; clone size: NA; V gene: TRBV6-1; D gene: NA; CDR3 protein: CASSRAGGPDTQYF; CDR3 DNA: TGTGCCAGCAGTAGGGCAGGGGGGCCAGATACGCAGTATTTT
J gene: TRBJ1-2; clone size: NA; V gene: TRBV6-6; D gene: TRBD1; CDR3 protein: CASSAMDRNYGYTF; CDR3 DNA: TGTGCCAGCAGTGCCATGGACAGGAACTATGGCTACACCTTC
J gene: TRBJ2-3; clone size: NA; V gene: TRBV9; D gene: NA; CDR3 protein: CAGSRGGDSTDTQYF; CDR3 DNA: TGTGCCGGCAGCAGGGGGGGGGACAGCACAGATACGCAGTATTTT
J gene: TRBJ1-5; clone size: NA; V gene: TRBV30; D gene: NA; CDR3 protein: CAWSVERIQPQHF; CDR3 DNA: TGTGCCTGGAGTGTCGAGCGGATTCAGCCCCAGCATTTT